This TCR beta chain was sequenced in a study of PD-1 blockade in classical Hodgkin lymphoma (dated by TCRdb to about 2020). For the study in its entirety: The study used TCR beta sequencing and CyTOF to define a peripheral blood immune signature of response to PD-1 blockade in classical Hodgkin lymphoma.

Broad study findings and their caveats: Newly diagnosed patients were reported to have lower baseline TCR diversity than healthy donors, and relapsed/refractory patients were reported to have lower baseline TCR diversity still. Only a single clinical trial cohort was studied, and what caused the repertoire differences, possibly disease activity or prior therapy, remained undefined.

Genomic DNA was extracted with the Qiagen DNeasy kit from unsorted PBMCs and from negatively selected CD4+ and CD8+ fractions. TCR beta CDR3 regions were amplified by immunoSEQ multiplex PCR using primers annealing to V and J segments. Amplification bias was minimized using a synthetic immune receptor repertoire, and residual bias was removed computationally after sequencing. In the paper's pipeline: Repertoire diversity was quantified as the Shannon entropy index using custom Python scripts. Unsorted, CD4+ and CD8+ repertoires were analyzed separately, except in combined analyses where CD4+ and CD8+ sequences were merged in silico. This immuneACCESS table, as held by TCRdb, lists in-frame sequences with V and J called but not all clones. Of the missing ones, under half trace to an unresolved V gene in checked studies; the others have no known cause. V, J and clone size reflect that table, while D and trimming were determined from the DNA. Recorded for this sample are around 16,000 clones; 70% to 90% of them occurred a single time. About 0.87% of the sample belongs to the ten largest clones.

On this clone: It lacks a known antigen. Within one base of it there is no much larger clone, and no base qualities were kept.

This sample's time point label indicates: newly diagnosed, previously untreated cHL patient sample. CD4+ T cells were purified from thawed PBMCs by magnetic negative selection with a Miltenyi CD4+ T cell isolation kit. As a comparison group for the relapsed/refractory trial patients, PBMCs from patients with newly diagnosed, previously untreated classical Hodgkin lymphoma were sequenced. Peripheral blood was collected in 8 mL Vacutainer Cell Preparation Tubes, from which PBMCs were isolated by centrifugation and then cryopreserved. Purified CD4+ and CD8+ fractions were generated only in cases for which an additional PBMC sample was available. On LS columns in a quadroMACS separator, the magnetically labelled cells were depleted, and the flow-through was collected as the purified fraction. The receptor was isolated from a human donor with classical Hodgkin lymphoma. Input material: CD4+ T cells from blood.

The CDR3 region: CASSPLAGVYEQYF. In nucleotides, the sequence is TGTGCCAGCAGCCCACTAGCGGGAGTCTACGAGCAGTACTTC. The chain is assembled from TRBV11-2 and TRBJ2-7; 11 central nucleotides agree with TRBD2. From its cysteine to its phenylalanine, the CDR3 spans 14 amino acids. Only CDR3 DNA is held: 42 bases, read in frame from base 1. According to the germline V gene, CDR1 reads SGHAT and CDR2 reads FQNNGV. At the junction V is shortened by 5 bases and J by 3 bases; bases outside the gene matches: 3.